A single count supports the clone carrying this T cell receptor beta chain. Its matching antigen is unknown. The record originates from a study of T cell responses to AZD1222 COVID-19 vaccine. Overall study findings and caveats: Only a handful of AZD1222 recipients were seropositive at baseline. Researchers report vaccine-associated CD4 TCRs spanning spike, with dominance at 160-218 and 743-854. Clonal diversity was possibly underestimated; the donors were predominantly white British and more often female.

Here immunoSEQ multiplex PCR was the method, and the copy in TCRdb shows in-frame clones only, minus some. This sample has roughly 20,000 clones, with roughly 82% found just once. The sequence came from an adult in good health. The sequencing used peripheral blood, collected on day 0 of AZD1222 vaccination.

Written as DNA, the CDR3 is TGTGCCAGCAGCACCCGGGGCCCCGGGGGGCGCACAGATACGCAGTATTTT. Its translation: CASSTRGPGGRTDTQYF. V gene TRBV7-6 combines with J gene TRBJ2-3, with a tentative D call TRBD2 (7 bases). Per the germline V gene, CDR1 is SGHVS and CDR2 is FNYEAQ. The CDR3 is 17 amino acids. V lost 5 bases and J 1 base, leaving 19 bases between the germline ends.